This T cell receptor (beta chain) appears in the sequencing data of a study of T cell responses to AZD1222 COVID-19 vaccine. Across the whole study: Analyses pooled second doses at about 4 or about 12 weeks. Study-wide points: In a largely white British group with more females than males, clonal diversity was possibly underestimated. CD4 TCRs covered the whole spike, strongest at regions 160-218 and 743-854. Two doses of AZD1222 preceded a rise in Spike-specific TCR breadth and depth.

Notes on this clone: Antigen: not known.

This CDR3 spans 12 amino acids. Trimming cost V 5 bases and J 5 bases, with 9 bases left between them. CDR1 and CDR2 from the germline V gene are MNHEY and SVGAGI. Only in-frame clones appear in the TCRdb table, and some are missing; sequencing was by immunoSEQ multiplex PCR. The sample shows fewer than 150,000 clones, approximately 90% of them seen only once. The source of this sequence is an adult in good health. The sample in question was peripheral blood, obtained on day 0 of AZD1222 vaccination. The chain recombines TRBV6-5 with TRBJ1-2; D uncertain. The CDR3 nucleotides read TGTGCCAGCAGTAACGGCATTTATGGCTACACCTTC. Translated: CASSNGIYGYTF.